This TCR beta chain comes out of a study of metastatic and nonmetastatic thyroid tumors. Looking at the study overall: For malignant and benign thyroid patients, tumor or nodule tissue and blood were the sources whose repertoires were compared.

Germline loops: CDR1 DFQATT, CDR2 SNEGSKA (reference sequence). There are 15 residues in the CDR3. Between the trimmed V and J ends, which lost 3 bases and 5 bases, there was a span of 20 bases. TCRdb reassembled clones from the PCR reads with MiXCR. Here the sample spans 9,500 to 15,000 clones, around 30% being singletons. No treatment of any kind had been given to any patient before thyroid surgery. Whole-study results and caveats: Benign nodules were reported to have significantly lower TCR beta diversity than malignant thyroid tumors, in blood and tumor.

As regards this clone: The antigen is unknown.

This clonotype originated in a female donor with papillary thyroid cancer or a benign thyroid nodule (not recorded which). Some clones in this sample may be carry-over from other donors' samples. The V call is TRBV20-1, the J call TRBJ2-7; D perhaps matches TRBD2 (7 bases). Sequencing was carried out using tumor tissue. CDR3 sequence reads: CSASPRGRGGHEQYF. CDR3 nucleotide sequence: TGCAGTGCTAGTCCGAGGGGAAGGGGGGGCCACGAGCAGTACTTC.